Listed below are T cell receptor beta chains from one sample, sequenced in a study of blood T cell repertoires in COVID-19. Generated by immunoSEQ multiplex PCR, the TCRdb table keeps only in-frame clones and is missing some. The top ten hold 5.5% to 7.5% of the sample, which has roughly 190,000 clones, 75% to 90% seen once. Sequencing used peripheral blood. These receptors were obtained from a woman aged 35 to 49 with acute or convalescent COVID-19. Each CDR3 is given with its conserved first and last residue. The D gene is left open where the match is weak. Clone size appears in some rows only: once, few, many, or a class for an expanded clone.

J: TRBJ2-2
D: TRBD1
V: TRBV27
size: NA
DNA: TGTGCCAGCAGAGCTCCGGGACAGGGGTCCACCGGGGAGCTGTTTTTT
CDR3: CASRAPGQGSTGELFF

J: TRBJ1-2
D: TRBD1
V: TRBV10-1
size: NA
DNA: TGCGCCAGCAGTGAGTTAAAGGGGAAGAACAGGGGGATATATGGCTACACCTTC
CDR3: CASSELKGKNRGIYGYTF

J: TRBJ1-5
D: NA
V: TRBV25-1
size: NA
DNA: TGTGCCAGCAGTGAGGGTGGAGGGGACCAGCCCCAGCATTTT
CDR3: CASSEGGGDQPQHF

J: TRBJ1-2
D: NA
V: TRBV28
size: NA
DNA: TGTGCCAGCAGTTTGGGACTTTACCTACACTATGGCTACACCTTC
CDR3: CASSLGLYLHYGYTF

J: TRBJ2-7
D: TRBD2
V: TRBV2
size: NA
DNA: TGTGCCAGCAGTGGAAGCGGGAGACGGGCCTACGAGCAGTACTTC
CDR3: CASSGSGRRAYEQYF

J: TRBJ2-2
D: NA
V: TRBV5-4
size: once
DNA: TGTGCCAGCAGCTTGGCGGGAGTCGGCACCGGGGAGCTGTTTTTT
CDR3: CASSLAGVGTGELFF

J: TRBJ1-1
D: TRBD1
V: TRBV19
size: NA
DNA: TGTGCCAGTAATTTACGGACAGGGGGCACTGAAGCTTTCTTT
CDR3: CASNLRTGGTEAFF

J: TRBJ2-7
D: NA
V: TRBV18
size: NA
DNA: TGTGCCAGCTCACCACCGGCGGGATACTCCTACGAGCAGTACTTC
CDR3: CASSPPAGYSYEQYF

J: TRBJ2-1
D: NA
V: TRBV20-1
size: few
DNA: TGCAGTGCTAGGCAACGGGATGAGCAGTTCTTC
CDR3: CSARQRDEQFF

J: TRBJ1-2
D: TRBD1
V: TRBV10-1
size: few
DNA: TGCGCCAGAAAGGGACAGACTATCGAAACCTATGGCTACACCTTC
CDR3: CARKGQTIETYGYTF

J: TRBJ1-3
D: NA
V: TRBV18
size: NA
DNA: TGTGCCAGCTCACCCGCGCAATTTAACACCATATATTTT
CDR3: CASSPAQFNTIYF

J: TRBJ2-1
D: TRBD2
V: TRBV2
size: NA
DNA: TGTGCCAGTAAGCGGGAGAGCTACAATGAGCAGTTCTTC
CDR3: CASKRESYNEQFF

J: TRBJ2-7
D: TRBD2
V: TRBV28
size: NA
DNA: TGTGCCAGCAGTGAATCGACTAGCCGTACCTCCTACGAGCAGTACTTC
CDR3: CASSESTSRTSYEQYF

J: TRBJ1-2
D: NA
V: TRBV28
size: once
DNA: TGTGCCAGCAGTACAGGACACCTCAGACTCTTC
CDR3: CASSTGHLRLF

J: TRBJ2-1
D: TRBD2
V: TRBV5-1
size: few
DNA: TGCGCCAGCAGCTTGGGCGGGAGCAACTACAATGAGCAGTTCTTC
CDR3: CASSLGGSNYNEQFF

J: TRBJ2-7
D: NA
V: TRBV30
size: NA
DNA: TGTGCCTGGAGTCAGGGGATGGAGCAGTACTTC
CDR3: CAWSQGMEQYF

J: TRBJ1-5
D: NA
V: TRBV19
size: NA
DNA: TGTGCCAGTAGTATAGACCCCCAGGGGAATCAGCCCCAGCATTTT
CDR3: CASSIDPQGNQPQHF

J: TRBJ2-5
D: NA
V: TRBV11-1
size: NA
DNA: TGTGCCAGCAGCTTGGAACAGCACCAAGAGACCCAGTACTTC
CDR3: CASSLEQHQETQYF

J: TRBJ2-1
D: TRBD2
V: TRBV11-2
size: few
DNA: TGTGCCAGCAGCCCGTGGGGTAGCGGGGGGGCCCGGGAGCAGTTCTTC
CDR3: CASSPWGSGGAREQFF

J: TRBJ1-1
D: TRBD1
V: TRBV2
size: medium-sized
DNA: TGTGCCAGCAGTGGATTAACAGGGGTGTCTGTGAACACTGAAGCTTTCTTT
CDR3: CASSGLTGVSVNTEAFF

J: TRBJ1-3
D: NA
V: TRBV5-1
size: NA
DNA: TGCGCCAGCAGTTCTACAGCGGCAGGCGCTACTGGAAACACCATATATTTT
CDR3: CASSSTAAGATGNTIYF

J: TRBJ1-6
D: NA
V: TRBV10-2
size: NA
DNA: TGCGCCAGCAGTGTTATAGGACAGAATAATTCACCCCTCCACTTT
CDR3: CASSVIGQNNSPLHF

J: TRBJ1-5
D: NA
V: TRBV6-6
size: NA
DNA: TGTGCCAGCAGCTCCGGCCTTCGGGATCAGCCCCAGCATTTT
CDR3: CASSSGLRDQPQHF

J: TRBJ2-7
D: NA
V: TRBV7-8
size: NA
DNA: TGTGCCAGCAGCCAAGAACGGTCCTCGGTGTCCTACGAGCAGTACTTC
CDR3: CASSQERSSVSYEQYF

J: TRBJ2-1
D: TRBD2
V: TRBV19
size: NA
DNA: TGTGCCAGTAGTTCCCGGGGGGGACAAACATACAATGAGCAGTTCTTC
CDR3: CASSSRGGQTYNEQFF

J: TRBJ2-5
D: NA
V: TRBV18
size: NA
DNA: TGTGCCAGCTCACGAAATACTAGTAAAGAGACCCAGTACTTC
CDR3: CASSRNTSKETQYF

J: TRBJ1-6
D: NA
V: TRBV27
size: NA
DNA: TGTGCCAGCAGTTTATCATTGGCAGGGGTCTCACCCCTCCACTTT
CDR3: CASSLSLAGVSPLHF

J: TRBJ2-7
D: TRBD1
V: TRBV19
size: NA
DNA: TGTGCCAGTAGTATAGGGACGGGACAGTCCTACGAGCAGTACTTC
CDR3: CASSIGTGQSYEQYF

J: TRBJ2-7
D: NA
V: TRBV28
size: NA
DNA: TGTGCCAGCAGTTTATCCGACGCAGGGGCCTACGAGCAGTACTTC
CDR3: CASSLSDAGAYEQYF

J: TRBJ2-7
D: TRBD1
V: TRBV4-1
size: NA
DNA: TGCGCCAGCAGCTGGGGGGGACAGGGGTTTGGCGAGCAGTACTTC
CDR3: CASSWGGQGFGEQYF

J: TRBJ2-3
D: NA
V: TRBV19
size: NA
DNA: TGTGCCAGTAGCCTGACTGAAGATACGCAGTATTTT
CDR3: CASSLTEDTQYF

J: TRBJ2-3
D: NA
V: TRBV4-1
size: NA
DNA: TGCGCCAGCAGCCACCGATCCGCGACAGGTTTGACAAAGCGGGATACGCAGTATTTT
CDR3: CASSHRSATGLTKRDTQYF

J: TRBJ2-7
D: TRBD2
V: TRBV19
size: NA
DNA: TGTGCCAGTAGTATGGGTAGCGGGGGTACATACGAGCAGTACTTC
CDR3: CASSMGSGGTYEQYF

J: TRBJ2-7
D: NA
V: TRBV18
size: NA
DNA: TGTGCCAGCTCACCGGTTCCGACTAACTACGAGCAGTACTTC
CDR3: CASSPVPTNYEQYF

J: TRBJ2-7
D: NA
V: TRBV3-1/TRBV3-2
size: once
DNA: TGTGCCAGCAGCCTAAGCGCAGGGGCCATCAAGCAGTACTTC
CDR3: CASSLSAGAIKQYF

J: TRBJ1-1
D: NA
V: TRBV5-5
size: NA
DNA: TGTGCCAGCAGCTTCTCGGGACAGAACACTGAAGCTTTCTTT
CDR3: CASSFSGQNTEAFF